The T cell receptor (beta chain) described here comes from a study of blood T cells in healthy people across ages. This clonotype was detected ten times or more. Germline V gene lookup returns CDR1 ENHRY and CDR2 SYGVKD. The CDR3 length is 14 residues. Trimming pared 6 bases from V and 5 bases from J, leaving 14 bases between. Together with a sample-barcoded 5' primer, a J-beta primer mix was included in a second PCR lasting about 7 to 12 cycles. Each of the cDNA molecules was tagged by a template-switch adaptor with 12 random nucleotides. One entry per CDR3 protein, called by TCRdb with MiXCR from the 5' RACE reads. The sample has about 1.6 million distinct CDR3 sequences; roughly 32% are singletons. PBMCs numbering at least 7 million were isolated per sample.

The genes are TRBV10-3 and TRBJ2-1, with D possibly being TRBD2 (7 bases). The source of this sequence is a woman in her thirties in good health. The sequenced material came from blood. CDR3 nucleotide sequence: TGTGCCATCAGAGCAGCGGGGACAAACAATGAGCAGTTCTTC. Protein sequence: CAIRAAGTNNEQFF.